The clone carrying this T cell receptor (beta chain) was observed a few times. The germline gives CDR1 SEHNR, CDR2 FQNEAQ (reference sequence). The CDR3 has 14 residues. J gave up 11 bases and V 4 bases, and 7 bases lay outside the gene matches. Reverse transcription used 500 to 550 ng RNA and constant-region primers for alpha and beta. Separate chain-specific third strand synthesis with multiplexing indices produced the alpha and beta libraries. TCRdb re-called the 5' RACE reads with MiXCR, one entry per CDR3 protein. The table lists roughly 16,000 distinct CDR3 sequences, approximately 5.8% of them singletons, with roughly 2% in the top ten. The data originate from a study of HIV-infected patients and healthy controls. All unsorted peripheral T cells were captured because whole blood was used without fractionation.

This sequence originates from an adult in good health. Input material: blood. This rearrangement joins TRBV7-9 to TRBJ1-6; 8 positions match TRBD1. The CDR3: CASSSAGGGPPLHF. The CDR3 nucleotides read TGTGCCAGCAGCTCCGCAGGGGGCGGCCCACCCCTCCACTTT.